The rows below give T cell receptor beta chains drawn from one sample of a study of CD8 T cells in Susac syndrome. TCRdb fed the immunoSEQ multiplex PCR reads into MiXCR, producing one record per CDR3 protein. Here the sample spans about 240,000 distinct CDR3 sequences, almost 97% being singletons. Sequencing input: CD4+ T cells from PBMCs. The receptors derive from a human donor with Susac syndrome. Both conserved end residues are trimmed from each CDR3. The order of the fields is V gene, CDR3 protein.

v_call: TRBV28
cdr3_aa: ASSGRETNYGYT

v_call: TRBV28
cdr3_aa: ASSFPTASNTEAF

v_call: TRBV2
cdr3_aa: ASSPHPPFGTVGADTQY

v_call: TRBV29-1
cdr3_aa: SVRSGSDIQY

v_call: TRBV20-1
cdr3_aa: SARPSIKVYEQY

v_call: TRBV3-1
cdr3_aa: ASSQANRGETQY

v_call: TRBV4-1
cdr3_aa: ASSVREVETQY

v_call: TRBV12-3/TRBV12-4
cdr3_aa: ASRATGAYNEQF

v_call: TRBV24-1
cdr3_aa: ATSEGTGPGGYT

v_call: TRBV20-1
cdr3_aa: SARSNYDWDTQY

v_call: TRBV7-9
cdr3_aa: ASSLGRDEAF

v_call: TRBV27
cdr3_aa: ASSLSGRARKSTDTQY

v_call: TRBV12-5
cdr3_aa: ASVLSVGRNTEAF

v_call: TRBV18
cdr3_aa: ASSRNGGPAF

v_call: TRBV28
cdr3_aa: AIYGTNEKLF

v_call: TRBV19
cdr3_aa: ASSIGTSGGLGDEQF

v_call: TRBV29-1
cdr3_aa: SVFSASGRATTGELF

v_call: TRBV11-2
cdr3_aa: ASSFWVMGYNEQF

v_call: TRBV19
cdr3_aa: ASSATGGRNTEAF

v_call: TRBV7-2
cdr3_aa: ASSSEGLHQETQY

v_call: TRBV20-1
cdr3_aa: SARSGEEQY

v_call: TRBV28
cdr3_aa: ASSSPGQGPAKNIQY

v_call: TRBV20-1
cdr3_aa: SARDPVAGANVLT

v_call: TRBV29-1
cdr3_aa: SVEGGGQDQPQH

v_call: TRBV19
cdr3_aa: ASRGGTGEGNQPQH

v_call: TRBV6-5
cdr3_aa: ASSYSRTDGYT

v_call: TRBV4-2
cdr3_aa: ASSQDLNGYTEAF

v_call: TRBV18
cdr3_aa: ASSPLNRGLVDEQF

v_call: TRBV29-1
cdr3_aa: SVKQGTSGNTIY

v_call: TRBV3-1
cdr3_aa: ASSQASSKNIQY

v_call: TRBV9
cdr3_aa: ASSVGSGSEKLF

v_call: TRBV9
cdr3_aa: ASSVGQGLNTGELF

v_call: TRBV5-1
cdr3_aa: ASSLGAGAGAQY

v_call: TRBV7-9
cdr3_aa: ASSLDRAGDQPQH

v_call: TRBV12-3/TRBV12-4
cdr3_aa: ASATGGRVYNEQF

v_call: TRBV29-1
cdr3_aa: SPPAGGPYNEQF

v_call: TRBV12-3/TRBV12-4
cdr3_aa: ASTTGLAAPTDTQY

v_call: TRBV27
cdr3_aa: ASRFSWVTDPF

v_call: TRBV20-1
cdr3_aa: SARPRASGARYEQY

v_call: TRBV20-1
cdr3_aa: SAYSSYEQY

v_call: TRBV30
cdr3_aa: AWSHLVTYEQY

v_call: TRBV29-1
cdr3_aa: SVERQMQETQY

v_call: TRBV3-1
cdr3_aa: ASSPDSLSYEQY

v_call: TRBV19
cdr3_aa: ASSITQDSGNTIY

v_call: TRBV9
cdr3_aa: ASSVEQGFQETQY